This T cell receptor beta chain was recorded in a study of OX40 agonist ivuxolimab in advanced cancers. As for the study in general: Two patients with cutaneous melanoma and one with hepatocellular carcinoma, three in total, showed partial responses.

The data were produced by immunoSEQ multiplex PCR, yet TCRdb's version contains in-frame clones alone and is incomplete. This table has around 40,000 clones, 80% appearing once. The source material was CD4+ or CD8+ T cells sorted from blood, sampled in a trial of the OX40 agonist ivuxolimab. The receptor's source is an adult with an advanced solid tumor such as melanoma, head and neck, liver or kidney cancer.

CDR3 DNA: TGTGCCAGTAGGGGGCGGGAACAAGGCGCCGGGGAGCTGTTTTTT. It specifies CASRGREQGAGELFF. The chain joins TRBV19 to TRBJ2-2; D may be TRBD2 (6 bases). Deletions cut 6 bases from V and 6 bases from J, with 17 bases between. Germline lookup yields CDR1 LNHDA and CDR2 SQIVND (reference sequence). This CDR3 is 15 amino acids long.